Listed below are T cell receptor beta chains from one sample, sequenced in a study of blood T cells in healthy people across ages. TCRdb re-called the 5' RACE reads through MiXCR, storing one row per CDR3 protein. The sample holds over 1,500,000 distinct CDR3 sequences; about 39% are singletons and the top ten take under 25%. The specimen sequenced was blood. Receptors originate from a human donor in good health. CDR3s include the opening cysteine and the closing phenylalanine or tryptophan. Each record gives: V gene, clone size, D gene, J gene, CDR3 protein, CDR3 DNA. A D gene is named only where the DNA matches it firmly. Rows give clone size only sometimes, using once, few, many, or a class for an expanded clone.

>TRBV10-3|NA|TRBD1|TRBJ2-1
CAIRTGGANNEQFF
TGTGCCATCAGGACAGGGGGCGCAAACAATGAGCAGTTCTTC
>TRBV15|NA|NA|TRBJ2-7
CATSTHREPYEQYF
TGTGCCACCAGCACCCACAGGGAACCCTACGAGCAGTACTTC
>TRBV5-1|few|NA|TRBJ1-6
CASSFLGDKNSPLHF
TGCGCCAGCAGCTTCCTCGGGGACAAGAATTCACCCCTCCACTTT
>TRBV12-3/TRBV12-4|NA|NA|TRBJ1-1
CASSPPGTQAFF
TGTGCCAGCAGTCCCCCGGGGACCCAAGCTTTCTTT
>TRBV5-6|NA|NA|TRBJ1-4
CASSWLRIDNLGEKLFF
TGTGCCAGCAGCTGGTTGAGAATCGACAATCTAGGCGAAAAACTGTTTTTT
>TRBV5-8|NA|NA|TRBJ1-1
CASRIWSEAFF
TGTGCCAGCAGAATTTGGTCTGAAGCTTTCTTT
>TRBV20-1|NA|TRBD1|TRBJ2-1
CSAREPGQNYEQFF
TGCAGTGCTAGGGAACCGGGACAGAACTACGAGCAGTTCTTC
>TRBV29-1|NA|NA|TRBJ1-2
CSVAPGLKSAGYTF
TGCAGCGTAGCCCCGGGACTTAAGTCGGCCGGCTACACCTTC
>TRBV3-1|NA|NA|TRBJ1-1
CASSDLAHRAGTEAFF
TGTGCCAGCAGCGACTTAGCCCACAGGGCCGGCACTGAAGCTTTCTTT
>TRBV12-3/TRBV12-4|few|NA|TRBJ2-7
CASMLTAGEQYF
TGTGCCAGCATGTTGACAGCAGGCGAGCAGTACTTC
>TRBV7-9|NA|NA|TRBJ2-6
CASSFGDYSGANVLTF
TGTGCCAGCAGCTTTGGAGATTACTCTGGGGCCAACGTCCTGACTTTC
>TRBV2|NA|TRBD2|TRBJ2-5
CASRRTSGDPQETQYF
TGTGCCAGCAGGCGGACTAGCGGGGACCCCCAAGAGACCCAGTACTTC
>TRBV24-1|few|NA|TRBJ2-3
CATSDAEIVADTQYF
TGTGCCACCAGTGATGCGGAGATAGTTGCAGATACGCAGTATTTT
>TRBV20-1|NA|NA|TRBJ2-5
CSASTGGRETQYF
TGCAGTGCTAGTACCGGGGGCCGGGAGACCCAGTACTTC
>TRBV7-2|few|TRBD1|TRBJ1-2
CASSLVSDRANYGYTF
TGTGCCAGCAGCTTAGTTTCAGACAGGGCCAACTATGGCTACACCTTC
>TRBV7-2|NA|TRBD2|TRBJ2-5
CASRTGGGETQYF
TGTGCCAGCAGGACGGGGGGAGGAGAGACCCAGTACTTC